This TCR beta chain comes out of a study of OX40 agonist ivuxolimab in advanced cancers. Turning to the overall study: Ivuxolimab was an agonistic, fully human IgG2 monoclonal antibody directed against OX40 (CD134), a costimulatory receptor. Prior anti-PD-1, anti-PD-L1 or anti-CTLA-4 therapy was permitted, and approximately 39% of dose-escalation patients had received checkpoint inhibitors. The purpose of peripheral TCRbeta sequencing was to test whether ivuxolimab changed TCR sequence diversity and led to clonal T-cell expansion. The paper reports the monotherapy dose-escalation portion (N of about 52 patients) of the phase I ivuxolimab trial. Intravenous ivuxolimab was administered to patients every 2 weeks at six dose levels: 0.01, 0.1, 0.3, 1.5, 3 and 10 mg/kg. In the dose-escalation cohort, 82.7% of patients were male, and the mean age was roughly 60 years, with a range of 23 to 79. Partial responses occurred in three dose-escalation patients: two with cutaneous melanoma and one with hepatocellular carcinoma. Among the 52 dose-escalation patients, some 20 had hepatocellular carcinoma, roughly 15 melanoma, 9 renal cell carcinoma and 9 head and neck cancer. What the authors observed across the whole study: Clonal expansion of both CD4+ and CD8+ blood T cells was observed from baseline to week 6 at doses 0.1 to 3.0 mg/kg. The antigen specificity of the clonally expanded peripheral T cells was not determined. After ivuxolimab, CD8+ T cells had more expanded clones than CD4+ T cells on average. Low levels of normalized T-cell clonal expansion were also seen in some nonresponding patients. In the 0.1-3.0 mg/kg groups, partial responders had among the lowest normalized peripheral clonal expansion, particularly in CD8+ T cells.

Patients with autoimmune disease history or receiving systemic immunosuppression were excluded from the trial. Peripheral blood for TCR sequencing was collected from all dose cohorts at baseline, on cycle 4 day 1, and on cycle 7 day 1. Samples came from an open-label, multicenter, first-in-human phase I dose-escalation trial of ivuxolimab. The trial enrolled adults with locally advanced or metastatic head and neck squamous cell, hepatocellular, melanoma or renal cell carcinoma. Before TCR sequencing, CD4+ T cells and CD8+ T cells were sorted from peripheral blood as separate populations. Comment on this clone: Which antigen it targets is not known. No quality values exist for individual bases; no much larger clone is one base distant.

For sequencing of the TCRbeta CDR3 region, genomic DNA was extracted from the sorted cells. TCRbeta CDR3 regions were sequenced using the immunoSEQ Assay. In its TCRdb copy, this immuneACCESS table keeps in-frame sequences only and misses some clones. Where compared with another copy, unresolved V genes explain less than half of these, and the others have no known cause. Present in this sample are around 67,000 clones, roughly 80% of which were seen just once. The ten largest account for approximately 1.3% of the sample. This sample comprised CD4+ or CD8+ T cells sorted from blood, obtained in a trial of the OX40 agonist ivuxolimab. This TCR was recovered from an adult with an advanced solid tumor such as melanoma, head and neck, liver or kidney cancer.

At the DNA level, the sequence is TGTGCCAGCAGGAAGGGACAGGGGGGTGGCTATGGCTACACCTTC. Translation gives CASRKGQGGGYGYTF. The rearrangement combines TRBV2 with TRBJ1-2, with 11 central nucleotides matching TRBD1. V is trimmed back by 6 bases and J by 4 bases, and the junction contains 7 bases that no gene match accounts for. Including the terminal cysteine and phenylalanine, the CDR3 comprises 15 residues. Only the CDR3 region is kept as DNA, spanning 45 bases read in frame from base 1. The germline V gene sets CDR1 to SNHLY and CDR2 to FYNNEI.